This T cell receptor beta chain was identified in a study of neurological immune-mediated disorders. This clonotype showed up many times. MiXCR, applied by TCRdb to the 5' RACE reads, yields one record per CDR3 protein. The sample holds tens of thousands of distinct CDR3 sequences, 3.4% seen once. The TCR originated in a middle-aged man with multiple sclerosis. The sequencing input was PBMCs.

The CDR3 is CASSLGQVNYGYTF. The CDR3 nucleotides read TGTGCCAGCAGCTTGGGACAGGTGAACTATGGCTACACCTTC. The chain links TRBV9 to TRBJ1-2, with 8 nucleotides matching TRBD1. The V gene's germline CDR1 is SGDLS and CDR2 YYNGEE. The CDR3 length is 14 residues. After removal of 4 bases from V and 2 bases from J, the junction contained 4 bases not matched to a gene.